Reported below is one TCR beta chain. The data derive from a study of blood T cell repertoires in COVID-19. Using immunoSEQ multiplex PCR, the repertoire was profiled, and TCRdb retains in-frame clones only, with some absent. Of tens of thousands of clones listed, roughly 93% are singletons. The CDR3 has 17 amino acids. Germline lookup yields CDR1 MNHNS and CDR2 SASEGT. V shed 3 bases, J shed 5 bases, and the junction held 14 bases outside the gene matches. Sequencing was carried out using peripheral blood. The clonotype comes from a human donor in a cohort sampled during active COVID-19. The rearrangement links TRBV6-1 to TRBJ1-1; 8 nucleotides match TRBD1. In DNA form, the CDR3 reads TGTGCCAGCAGTGACGCATACCGTCAGGGGGCAAGGACTGAAGCTTTCTTT. This sequence encodes CASSDAYRQGARTEAFF.